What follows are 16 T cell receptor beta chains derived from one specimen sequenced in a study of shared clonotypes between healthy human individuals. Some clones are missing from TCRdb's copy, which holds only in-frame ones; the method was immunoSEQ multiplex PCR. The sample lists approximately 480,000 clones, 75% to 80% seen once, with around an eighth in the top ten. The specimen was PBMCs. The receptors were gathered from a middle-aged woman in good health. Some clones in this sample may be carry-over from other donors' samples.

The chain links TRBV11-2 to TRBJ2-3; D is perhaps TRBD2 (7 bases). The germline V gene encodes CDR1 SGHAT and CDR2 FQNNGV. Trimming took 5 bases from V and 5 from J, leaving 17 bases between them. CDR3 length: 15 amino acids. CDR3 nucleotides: TGTGCCAGCAGCCCGCGGGGGCGGGAAAAAGATACGCAGTATTTT. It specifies CASSPRGREKDTQYF.

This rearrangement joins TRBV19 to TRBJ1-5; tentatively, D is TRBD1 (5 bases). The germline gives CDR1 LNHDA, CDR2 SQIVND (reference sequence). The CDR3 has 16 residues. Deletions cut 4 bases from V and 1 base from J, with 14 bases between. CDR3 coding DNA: TGTGCCAGTAGTAATCTGCGGGGCGCGAGCAATCAGCCCCAGCATTTT. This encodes CASSNLRGASNQPQHF.

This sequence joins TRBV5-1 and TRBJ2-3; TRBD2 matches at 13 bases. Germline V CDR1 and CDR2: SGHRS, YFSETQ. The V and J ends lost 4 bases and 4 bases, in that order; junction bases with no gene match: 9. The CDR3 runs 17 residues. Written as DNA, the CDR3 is TGCGCCAGCAGCACGTGGACTAGCGGGAGCCGAGCAGATACGCAGTATTTT. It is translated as CASSTWTSGSRADTQYF.

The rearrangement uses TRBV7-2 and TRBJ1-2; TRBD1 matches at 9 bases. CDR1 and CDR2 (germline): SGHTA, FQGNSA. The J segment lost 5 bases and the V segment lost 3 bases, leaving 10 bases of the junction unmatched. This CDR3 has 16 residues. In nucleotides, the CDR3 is TGTGCCAGCAGCTTCGGGACAGGGCTGGTCGAGTATGGCTACACCTTC. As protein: CASSFGTGLVEYGYTF.

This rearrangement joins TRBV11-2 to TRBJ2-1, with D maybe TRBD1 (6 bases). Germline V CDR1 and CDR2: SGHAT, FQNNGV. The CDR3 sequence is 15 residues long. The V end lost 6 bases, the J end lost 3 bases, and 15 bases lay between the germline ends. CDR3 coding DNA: TGTGCCAGCAGAGGCGGCCGGGACATCTACAATGAGCAGTTCTTC. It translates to CASRGGRDIYNEQFF.

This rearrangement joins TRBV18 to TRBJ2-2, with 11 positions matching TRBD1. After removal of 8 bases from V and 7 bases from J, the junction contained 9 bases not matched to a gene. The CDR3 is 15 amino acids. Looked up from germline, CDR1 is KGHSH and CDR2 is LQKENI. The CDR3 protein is CASQWTGGEGGELFF. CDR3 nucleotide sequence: TGTGCCAGCCAATGGACAGGGGGCGAAGGCGGGGAGCTGTTTTTT.

The CDR3 protein is CASSWSGTGGRGVTGELFF. The DNA for the CDR3 is TGCGCCAGCAGCTGGTCTGGGACAGGGGGCAGAGGGGTCACCGGGGAGCTGTTTTTT. The V gene is TRBV5-1, the J gene TRBJ2-2; 12 positions match TRBD1. Trimming took 3 bases from V and 4 from J; bases not matched to a gene: 13. Germline assignment: CDR1 SGHRS and CDR2 YFSETQ. This CDR3 has 19 amino acids.

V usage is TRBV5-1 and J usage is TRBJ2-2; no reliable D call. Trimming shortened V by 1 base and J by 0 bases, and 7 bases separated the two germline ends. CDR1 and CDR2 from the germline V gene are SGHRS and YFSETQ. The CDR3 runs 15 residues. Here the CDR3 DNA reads TGCGCCAGCAGCTTGCCCGGAGCGAACACCGGGGAGCTGTTTTTT. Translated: CASSLPGANTGELFF.

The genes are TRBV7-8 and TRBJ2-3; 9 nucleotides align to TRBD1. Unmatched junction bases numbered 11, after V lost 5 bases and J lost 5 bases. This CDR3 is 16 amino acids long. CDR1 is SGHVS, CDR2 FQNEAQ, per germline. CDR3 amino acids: CASSDDHRTGEDTQYF. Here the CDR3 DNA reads TGTGCCAGCAGCGACGATCATCGGACAGGGGAAGATACGCAGTATTTT.

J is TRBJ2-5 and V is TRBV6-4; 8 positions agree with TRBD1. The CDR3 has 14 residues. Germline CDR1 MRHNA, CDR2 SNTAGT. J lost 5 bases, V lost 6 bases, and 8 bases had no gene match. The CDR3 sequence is CASRDREVEETQYF. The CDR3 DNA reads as TGTGCCAGCAGGGACAGGGAAGTAGAGGAGACCCAGTACTTC.

CDR3 protein: CAWRGRVEQFF. CDR3 DNA: TGTGCCTGGAGGGGCCGGGTGGAGCAGTTCTTC. The genes are TRBV30 and TRBJ2-1; D unresolved. This CDR3 is built from 11 residues. Trimming cost V 3 bases and J 10 bases, with 10 bases left between them. Germline V gene data show CDR1 as GTSNPN and CDR2 as SVGIG (reference sequence).

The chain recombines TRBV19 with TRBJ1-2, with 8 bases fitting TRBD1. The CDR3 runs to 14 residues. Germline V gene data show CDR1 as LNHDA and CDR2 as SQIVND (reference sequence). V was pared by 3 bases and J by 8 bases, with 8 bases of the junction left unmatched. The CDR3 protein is CASSIRGQIVGYTF. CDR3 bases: TGTGCCAGTAGTATCAGGGGGCAAATTGTAGGCTACACCTTC.

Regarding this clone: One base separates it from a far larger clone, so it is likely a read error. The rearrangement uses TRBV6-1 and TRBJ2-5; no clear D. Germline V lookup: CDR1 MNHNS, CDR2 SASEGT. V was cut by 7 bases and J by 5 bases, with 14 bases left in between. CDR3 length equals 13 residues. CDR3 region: CASNPQPQETQYF. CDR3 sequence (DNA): TGTGCCAGCAACCCTCAGCCCCAGGAGACCCAGTACTTC.

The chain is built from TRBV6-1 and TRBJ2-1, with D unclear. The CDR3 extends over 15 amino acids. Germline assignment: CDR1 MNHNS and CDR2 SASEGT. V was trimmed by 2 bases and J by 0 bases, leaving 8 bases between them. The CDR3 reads CASSEIAGSYNEQFF. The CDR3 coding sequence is TGTGCCAGCAGTGAAATTGCAGGCTCCTACAATGAGCAGTTCTTC.

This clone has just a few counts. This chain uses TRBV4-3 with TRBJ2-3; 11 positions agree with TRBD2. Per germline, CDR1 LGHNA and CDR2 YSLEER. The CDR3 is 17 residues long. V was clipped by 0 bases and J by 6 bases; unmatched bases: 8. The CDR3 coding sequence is TGCGCCAGCAGCCAAGAGACTAGCGGGACCCCGGGGGATACGCAGTATTTT. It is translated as CASSQETSGTPGDTQYF.

CDR3 DNA sequence: TGCGCCAGCAGTGAACAACGGGGAGATACGCAGTATTTT. It specifies CASSEQRGDTQYF. The chain carries TRBV10-1 and TRBJ2-3, with a weak D call TRBD2 (5 bases). The length of the CDR3 is 13 residues. V was pared by 3 bases and J by 5 bases, with 9 bases between. Germline CDR1 is WNHNN and CDR2 is SYGVQD (reference sequence).